These 9 T cell receptor beta chains originate from one sample sequenced in a study of cytotoxic CD8 clonotypes in ibrutinib-treated CLL. Measured with immunoSEQ multiplex PCR; TCRdb has only the in-frame clones, and not every one. The table records about 120,000 clones, approximately 85% of them present only once. Sequencing used PBMCs, obtained after 24 months of ibrutinib treatment. These receptors were collected from a human donor with chronic lymphocytic leukemia.

V is TRBV5-6 and J is TRBJ2-7; 9 bases map to TRBD1. The CDR3 covers 14 residues. Germline lookup yields CDR1 SGHDT and CDR2 YYEEEE. V shed 2 bases, J shed 6 bases, and the junction held 6 bases outside the gene matches. The CDR3 loop reads CASSFGTGHPEQYF. The DNA for the CDR3 is TGTGCCAGCAGCTTCGGGACAGGGCATCCCGAGCAGTACTTC.

In this sample, this clone turned up once. V usage is TRBV29-1 and J usage is TRBJ1-2, with 7 bases identical to TRBD1. The CDR3 spans 15 residues. The germline V gene encodes CDR1 SQVTM and CDR2 ANQGSEA. V lost 0 bases to trimming and J lost 3 bases; unmatched junction nucleotides: 7. CDR3 in DNA: TGCAGCGTTGAAGACGCCGGGACAGCGGACTATGGCTACACCTTC. This sequence encodes CSVEDAGTADYGYTF. Full variable domain (rest looked up from reference TRBV29-1 and TRBJ1-2): SAVISQKPSRDICQRGTSLTIQCQVDSQVTMMFWYRQQPGQSLTLIATANQGSEATYESGFVIDKFPISRPNLTFSTLTVSNMSPEDSSIYLCSVEDAGTADYGYTFGSGTRLTVV.

The chain uses TRBV7-9 and TRBJ2-2; no clear D. Trimming took off 6 bases at V and 5 bases at J, with 19 bases between the two ends. In germline, CDR1 is SEHNR, CDR2 FQNEAQ (reference sequence). CDR3 length: 16 amino acids. CDR3 sequence reads: CASRNRSAALTGELFF. DNA for the CDR3: TGTGCCAGCAGAAACAGATCGGCAGCTTTGACCGGGGAGCTGTTTTTT. Looking up the rest from reference TRBV7-9 and TRBJ2-2 gives the full variable domain: DTGVSQNPRHKITKRGQNVTFRCDPISEHNRLYWYRQTLGQGPEFLTYFQNEAQLEKSRLLSDRFSAERPKGSFSTLEIQRTEQGDSAMYLCASRNRSAALTGELFFGEGSRLTVL.

This clone was picked up a small number of times. The chain employs TRBV30 and TRBJ1-4; possibly TRBD1 for D (6 bases). The length of the CDR3 is 14 residues. The germline gives CDR1 GTSNPN, CDR2 SVGIG (reference sequence). Between the trimmed V and J ends, which lost 8 bases and 7 bases, there was a span of 20 bases. The chain's CDR3 is CAEKKPGAGEKLFF. The CDR3 DNA follows: TGTGCCGAGAAAAAGCCGGGGGCAGGTGAAAAACTGTTTTTT.

The chain carries TRBV5-4 and TRBJ1-2; 8 positions match TRBD1. There are 15 residues in the CDR3. CDR1 is SGHNT, CDR2 YYREEE, per germline (reference sequence). The V gene end was trimmed by 2 bases and the J gene end by 5 bases; junction bases not matched to a gene: 8. CDR3 coding DNA: TGTGCCAGCAGCTTCGGACAGGGTCAACGATATGGCTACACCTTC. The encoded protein is CASSFGQGQRYGYTF.

This clone was detected only once. This sequence joins TRBV4-2 and TRBJ2-7; D is possibly TRBD2 (6 bases). The CDR3 loop spans 15 amino acids. Germline V gene data show CDR1 as LGHNA and CDR2 as YNFKEQ. V lost 3 bases and J 4 bases, leaving 16 bases between the germline ends. CDR3 in amino acids: CASSHLSGQGYEQYF. Here the CDR3 DNA reads TGTGCCAGCAGCCACCTTAGCGGTCAAGGTTACGAGCAGTACTTC.

The gene calls are TRBV6-6 and TRBJ2-7; D not resolved. Trimming stripped 5 bases from V and 6 bases from J, with 11 bases between. Germline CDR1 is MNHNY and CDR2 is SVGAGI (reference sequence). The CDR3 is made up of 12 amino acids. The CDR3 DNA reads TGTGCCAGCAGTACACGGGTGCGCGAGCAGTACTTC. This encodes CASSTRVREQYF.

J is TRBJ2-1 and V is TRBV29-1; D not resolved. The CDR3 sequence is 13 residues long. Germline CDR1 is SQVTM and CDR2 is ANQGSEA. V was cut by 4 bases and J by 8 bases, with 15 bases left in between. The CDR3: CSVGGLTSDEQFF. The CDR3, as DNA: TGCAGCGTTGGAGGATTAACTTCGGATGAGCAGTTCTTC.

This clone has a handful of counts. The chain joins TRBV4-2 to TRBJ2-2; possibly TRBD1 or TRBD2 for D (6 bases each). The CDR3 runs 15 residues. The V end lost 6 bases, the J end lost 5 bases, and 16 bases lay between the germline ends. The germline gives CDR1 LGHNA, CDR2 YNFKEQ. CDR3 nucleotides: TGTGCCAGCAGACCCGGGGGCCTGAGAACCGGGGAGCTGTTTTTT. Translated: CASRPGGLRTGELFF.